The T cell receptor (beta chain) described here comes from a study of cytomegalovirus exposure and HLA in healthy donors. Study-wide findings and caveats: Most observed TCR sequences were rare, whereas some public TCRs were detected in many donors.

Notes on this clone: The antigen is unknown.

The PCR contained 60 Vbeta and 13 Jbeta primers. TCRdb keeps only in-frame clones here, not all; method: immunoSEQ multiplex PCR. The table includes 90,000 to 110,000 clones, 73% detected once. V shed 4 bases and J 2 bases; nucleotides not matched to a gene: 8. The CDR3 has 15 residues. Germline loops: CDR1 SEHNR, CDR2 FQNEAQ (reference sequence). This receptor was identified in a man in his forties or fifties in good health and CMV-seronegative. J is TRBJ2-7 and V is TRBV7-9; TRBD1 agrees at 7 bases. The sequenced material came from PBMCs. This CDR3 is CASSYTGTDTYEQYF. The CDR3 nucleotides read TGTGCCAGCAGCTACACCGGGACAGACACCTACGAGCAGTACTTC.